This T cell receptor beta chain was obtained from a study of T cell repertoires in cytomegalovirus infection (dated by TCRdb to the late 2010s). About the study as a whole: Recently identified HLA-C-restricted CMV epitopes, whose presentation resists viral immunomodulation, were targeted by peptide stimulations together with well-studied HLA-B-restricted epitopes. The HLA type of each donor mattered for the analysis, because public TCR beta signatures pointed to carriage of CMV infection along with the matching HLA type. Results and caveats for the whole study, not just this receptor: The ex vivo response was dominated by HLA-C-restricted CMV-specific TCR beta clonotypes, and the single most frequent clonotype in two of eight donors was supplied by these HLA-C-restricted clonotypes. Cumulative frequency of public TCR beta family members discriminated carriers of CMV infection plus the relevant HLA type in this cohort and an independent approximately 370-donor cohort.

The meaning of the sample's treatment or condition label: in vitro stimulation with specific CMV peptide epitopes to enrich CMV-specific T cells. V is shortened by 0 bases, J by 9 bases, and the region joining them spans 9 bases. The CDR3 starts with the cysteine, ends with the phenylalanine, and has 14 residues. Only CDR3 DNA remains: 42 bases, in frame from the first base. In the germline V gene, CDR1 corresponds to SGHVS and CDR2 to FNYEAQ. This clonotype was observed a few times. Its antigen specificity is not known. Per-base quality was not reported, and no clone a single base away is much larger than it. TCRdb records Illumina HiSeq 1500 as the sequencer. In TCRdb, the public reads were trimmed at Q25 with fastp and aligned with MiXCR, with productive beta chains retained. Entries that share a CDR3 protein sequence are merged under the most common genes and DNA. Here the sample has approximately 730,000 distinct CDR3 sequences; around 29% occur a single time. The ten largest make up 10% to 15% of the sample.

The source is a human donor in good health (CMV status not recorded). Some clones in this sample may be carry-over from other donors' samples. The chain is assembled from TRBV7-6 and TRBJ1-6; the D gene is unclear. The specimen comprised cultured CD8+ T cells from PBMCs, sampled from culture after CMV antigen stimulation. CDR3 sequence: CASSLAGPGSPLHF. The nucleotide sequence is given as TGTGCCAGCAGCTTAGCGGGCCCCGGTTCACCCCTCCACTTT.